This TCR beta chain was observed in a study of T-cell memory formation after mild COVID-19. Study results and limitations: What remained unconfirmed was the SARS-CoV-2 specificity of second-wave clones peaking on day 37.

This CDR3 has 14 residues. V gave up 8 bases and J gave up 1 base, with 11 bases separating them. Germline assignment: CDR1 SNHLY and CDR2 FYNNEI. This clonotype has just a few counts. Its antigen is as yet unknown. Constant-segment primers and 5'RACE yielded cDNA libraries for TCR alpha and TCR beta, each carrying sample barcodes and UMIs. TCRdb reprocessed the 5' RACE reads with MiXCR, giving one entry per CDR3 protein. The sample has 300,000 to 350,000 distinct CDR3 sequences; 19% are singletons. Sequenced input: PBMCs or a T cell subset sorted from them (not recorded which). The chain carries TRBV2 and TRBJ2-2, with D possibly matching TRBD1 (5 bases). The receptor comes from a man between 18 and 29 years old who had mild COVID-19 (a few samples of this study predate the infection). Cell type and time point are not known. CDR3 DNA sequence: TGTGCCAGCTTTCTAGACAGGAACACCGGGGAGCTGTTTTTT. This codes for CASFLDRNTGELFF.